This T cell receptor beta chain was obtained from a study of T cell changes during pregnancy in multiple sclerosis. CDR1 SEHNR and CDR2 FQNEAQ come from the germline V gene (reference sequence). V was clipped by 4 bases and J by 2 bases; unmatched bases: 5. The CDR3 is 17 residues long. Method: immunoSEQ multiplex PCR; TCRdb's copy keeps in-frame clones and lacks some. Here the sample spans tens of thousands of clones, 80% to 95% being singletons. The source of this sequence is a female donor with multiple sclerosis, enrolled in a pregnancy study. This specimen consisted of peripheral blood, obtained after pregnancy. V is TRBV7-9 and J is TRBJ1-6; TRBD1 matches at 10 bases. The CDR3 reads CASSSDRGQTYNSPLHF. CDR3 sequence (DNA): TGTGCCAGCAGCTCTGACAGGGGGCAGACCTATAATTCACCCCTCCACTTT. Full variable domain (remainder filled in from reference TRBV7-9 and TRBJ1-6): DTGVSQNPRHKITKRGQNVTFRCDPISEHNRLYWYRQTLGQGPEFLTYFQNEAQLEKSRLLSDRFSAERPKGSFSTLEIQRTEQGDSAMYLCASSSDRGQTYNSPLHFGNGTRLTVT.